The TCR beta chain described here comes from a study of T-cell memory formation after mild COVID-19. This CDR3 is built from 14 residues. Germline V CDR1 and CDR2: SGHRS, YFSETQ. V was shortened by 4 bases and J by 5 bases, with 13 bases between the two germline ends. As for this clonotype: Its antigen is unidentified.

TCRdb used MiXCR to reprocess the 5' RACE reads, holding one entry per CDR3 protein. The table has approximately 340,000 distinct CDR3 sequences, less than 20% seen once. Study outcomes and limitations: Clones shrinking from day 15 to 85 showed even CD4/CD8 mixes; later expanders tilted CD4+. Pre-infection memory showed some responding clones, and this suggested that cross-reactive memory joined.

The origin of this receptor is a young man who had mild COVID-19 (a few samples of this study predate the infection). Cell type and time point are not known. Sequencing was carried out using PBMCs or a T cell subset sorted from them (not recorded which). The J gene is TRBJ2-1, the V gene TRBV5-1, with no clear D. The CDR3 region is CASSLTAGDNEQFF. In nucleotides, the CDR3 is TGCGCCAGCAGCCTGACTGCTGGGGACAATGAGCAGTTCTTC.